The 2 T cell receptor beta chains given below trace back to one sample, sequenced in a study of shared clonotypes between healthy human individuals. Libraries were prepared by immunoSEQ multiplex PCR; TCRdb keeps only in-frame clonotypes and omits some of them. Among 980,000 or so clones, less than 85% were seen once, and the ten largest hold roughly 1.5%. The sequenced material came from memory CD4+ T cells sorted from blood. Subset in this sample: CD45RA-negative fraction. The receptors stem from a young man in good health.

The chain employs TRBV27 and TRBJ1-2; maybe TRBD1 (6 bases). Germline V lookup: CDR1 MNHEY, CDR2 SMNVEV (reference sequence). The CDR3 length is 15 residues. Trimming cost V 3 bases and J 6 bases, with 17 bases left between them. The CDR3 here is CASSLSGTQFDGYTF. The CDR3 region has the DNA TGTGCCAGCAGTTTGTCCGGGACACAATTCGATGGCTACACCTTC.

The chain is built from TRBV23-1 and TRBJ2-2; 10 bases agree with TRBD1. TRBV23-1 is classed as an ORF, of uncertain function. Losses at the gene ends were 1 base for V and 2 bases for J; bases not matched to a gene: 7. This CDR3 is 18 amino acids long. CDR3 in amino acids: CASSQLRRDRGNTGELFF. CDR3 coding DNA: TGCGCCAGCAGTCAATTAAGACGGGACAGGGGAAACACCGGGGAGCTGTTTTTT.